A single sample is the source of the 2 T cell receptor beta chains below, sequenced in a study of T-cell memory formation after mild COVID-19. MiXCR was run by TCRdb on the 5' RACE reads, yielding one entry per CDR3 protein. In the table there are hundreds of thousands of distinct CDR3 sequences, roughly 23% of which are singletons. Sequenced sample: PBMCs or a T cell subset sorted from them (not recorded which). These TCRs come from an adult woman who had mild COVID-19 (a few samples of this study predate the infection). Cell type and time point are not known.

This clonotype has more than one count but fewer than ten. V and J are TRBV24-1 and TRBJ1-3, with D unclear. Germline V gives CDR1 KGHDR, CDR2 SFDVKD. Trimming removed 2 bases at V and 2 bases at J, with 6 bases between. The CDR3 sequence is 14 residues long. In DNA, the CDR3 is TGTGCCACCAGTGATTCCCTAACTGGAAACACCATATATTTT. Translating gives CATSDSLTGNTIYF.

This sequence joins TRBV3-1 and TRBJ1-1; D gene ambiguous. CDR1 and CDR2 from the germline V gene are LGHDT and YNNKEL (reference sequence). The CDR3 extends over 12 amino acids. Trimming took 4 bases from V and 3 from J, leaving 6 bases between them. CDR3: CASSLRYTEAFF. The CDR3 nucleotides are TGTGCCAGCAGCCTCAGATACACTGAAGCTTTCTTT.